The rows below give T cell receptor beta chains drawn from one sample of a study of cytomegalovirus exposure and HLA in healthy donors. Clones were sequenced by immunoSEQ multiplex PCR, and TCRdb holds only the in-frame ones, with some missing. The table shows roughly 200,000 clones, with roughly 86% occurring only once. Material: PBMCs. These TCRs come from a man in his thirties or forties in good health and CMV-seropositive. Both conserved end residues are part of each CDR3. A D gene is named only where the DNA matches it firmly. Size tells how often a clone was seen (once, few, many) or the class of an expanded clone, and some rows leave it out.

CAINGQGEDYGYTF,TGTGCCATCAATGGACAGGGGGAGGACTATGGCTACACCTTC,.,TRBJ1-2,TRBV10-3,TRBD1
CASSPGTGDEQFF,TGTGCCAGCAGCCCCGGGACAGGGGATGAGCAGTTCTTC,.,TRBJ2-1,TRBV6-5,TRBD1
CASSRGLAGVTRELFF,TGCGCCAGCAGCCGCGGACTAGCGGGGGTTACTAGGGAGCTGTTTTTT,.,TRBJ2-2,TRBV4-3,TRBD2
CASSYSTGLNTEAFF,TGTGCCAGCAGTTACTCGACAGGGCTGAACACTGAAGCTTTCTTT,.,TRBJ1-1,TRBV6-5,TRBD1
CASSPGSALKLFF,TGTGCCAGCAGCCCCGGGTCGGCACTAAAACTGTTTTTT,.,TRBJ1-4,TRBV14,.
CASSSRDIGTGELFF,TGCGCCAGCAGCTCCCGGGACATTGGAACCGGGGAGCTGTTTTTT,.,TRBJ2-2,TRBV5-1,.
CASSGQGAYEQYF,TGTGCCAGCAGCGGACAGGGGGCATACGAGCAGTACTTC,.,TRBJ2-7,TRBV9,TRBD1
CASSLNPSGTDTQYF,TGTGCCAGCAGCTTAAACCCTAGCGGCACAGATACGCAGTATTTT,.,TRBJ2-3,TRBV9,.
CASSLEWTGGKKLFF,TGTGCCAGCAGCTTAGAGTGGACAGGGGGAAAAAAACTGTTTTTT,.,TRBJ1-4,TRBV7-2,TRBD1
CASSLAHREKDEQYF,TGCGCCAGCAGCTTGGCCCACAGGGAGAAGGACGAGCAGTACTTC,once,TRBJ2-7,TRBV5-1,.
CASSETYYYGYTF,TGTGCCAGCAGTGAAACCTACTACTATGGCTACACCTTC,once,TRBJ1-2,TRBV2,.
CATISSGGGGNTEAFF,TGTGCCACGATATCGTCCGGCGGGGGGGGGAACACTGAAGCTTTCTTT,.,TRBJ1-1,TRBV2,.
CASSKGGQGASNEQFF,TGTGCCAGCAGCAAAGGTGGACAGGGGGCGTCCAATGAGCAGTTCTTC,.,TRBJ2-1,TRBV4-2,TRBD1
CASSQEPSGQGIQAFF,TGCGCCAGCAGCCAAGAGCCCTCCGGACAGGGAATTCAAGCTTTCTTT,.,TRBJ1-1,TRBV4-3,TRBD1
CASSEGSGQGGNTIYF,TGTGCCAGCAGTGAAGGTTCGGGACAGGGAGGAAACACCATATATTTT,.,TRBJ1-3,TRBV6-1,TRBD1
CASSQVSGLGWTGNTIYF,TGCGCCAGCAGCCAAGTATCGGGGCTGGGGTGGACTGGAAACACCATATATTTT,.,TRBJ1-3,TRBV4-1,.
CASSPGTLENNEQFF,TGTGCCAGCAGTCCCGGGACACTGGAGAACAATGAGCAGTTCTTC,.,TRBJ2-1,TRBV28,.
CASSYGGNNQPQHF,TGTGCCAGCAGTTACGGGGGGAACAATCAGCCCCAGCATTTT,.,TRBJ1-5,TRBV6-6,.
CASSAEPGGYNSPLHF,TGTGCCAGCAGCGCCGAGCCGGGAGGCTATAATTCACCCCTCCACTTT,.,TRBJ1-6,TRBV9,.
CASSFSDEKLFF,TGTGCCAGCAGCTTTTCCGATGAAAAACTGTTTTTT,.,TRBJ1-4,TRBV7-9,.
CASSYRSGRGSYEQYF,TGTGCCAGCAGTTACCGGAGCGGGAGGGGCTCCTACGAGCAGTACTTC,.,TRBJ2-7,TRBV27,TRBD2
CASSLRRQGEQYF,TGTGCCAGCAGCTTACGCAGACAGGGCGAGCAGTACTTC,.,TRBJ2-7,TRBV5-6,TRBD1
CASSEVGGYKPQHF,TGTGCCAGCAGTGAAGTGGGGGGGTACAAGCCCCAGCATTTT,.,TRBJ1-5,TRBV25-1,.
CASSVQGARNEQFF,TGTGCCAGCAGCGTACAGGGGGCCCGAAATGAGCAGTTCTTC,.,TRBJ2-1,TRBV5-4,TRBD1
CASSFREGGNQPQHF,TGTGCCAGCAGTTTCAGAGAAGGCGGCAATCAGCCCCAGCATTTT,.,TRBJ1-5,TRBV28,.
CASSQDLSRQGNQPQHF,TGTGCCAGCAGCCAAGACCTCTCGCGGCAGGGCAATCAGCCCCAGCATTTT,few,TRBJ1-5,TRBV4-2,.
CASGLAGDRVNGYTF,TGTGCTAGTGGTTTGGCAGGGGACAGGGTAAATGGCTACACCTTC,.,TRBJ1-2,TRBV12-5,TRBD1
CASSYESRSETQYF,TGTGCCAGCAGCTATGAGTCACGCTCCGAGACCCAGTACTTC,.,TRBJ2-5,TRBV5-4,.
CASSIGQGAQGNQPQHF,TGTGCCAGTAGTATCGGACAGGGGGCCCAGGGCAATCAGCCCCAGCATTTT,.,TRBJ1-5,TRBV19,TRBD1
CASSWVGLNTEAFF,TGCGCCAGCAGCTGGGTCGGGCTGAACACTGAAGCTTTCTTT,.,TRBJ1-1,TRBV4-3,.
CASSLRPESCF,TGTGCCAGCAGTTTACGGCCAGAGTCCTGCTTC,.,TRBJ2-7,TRBV27,.
CASSLKGQTYEQYF,TGTGCCAGCAGCTTAAAGGGACAGACATACGAGCAGTACTTC,.,TRBJ2-7,TRBV7-3,TRBD1
CASSQDIGGRGEKLFF,TGCGCCAGCAGCCAAGATATAGGAGGGAGAGGTGAAAAACTGTTTTTT,.,TRBJ1-4,TRBV4-1,.
CASTDNRGSKNTEAFF,TGTGCCAGCACTGACAACAGGGGGTCGAAAAACACTGAAGCTTTCTTT,.,TRBJ1-1,TRBV6-6,TRBD1
CASSEGSNTDTQYF,TGTGCCAGCAGCGAAGGAAGTAACACAGATACGCAGTATTTT,.,TRBJ2-3,TRBV2,.
CATGAASVQYF,TGTGCCACCGGGGCGGCTTCGGTGCAGTACTTC,few,TRBJ2-7,TRBV28,.
CAWSSGTELNQPQHF,TGTGCCTGGAGTTCCGGGACGGAGCTCAATCAGCCCCAGCATTTT,.,TRBJ1-5,TRBV30,.
CASNPDRGRIGELFF,TGCGCCAGCAACCCAGACAGGGGGCGCATCGGGGAGCTGTTTTTT,.,TRBJ2-2,TRBV5-1,TRBD1
CASSYTGGRYEQYF,TGTGCCAGCAGTTACACAGGGGGCCGGTACGAGCAGTACTTC,.,TRBJ2-7,TRBV6-5,TRBD1
CASGGPEGNYGYTF,TGTGCCAGCGGGGGCCCCGAGGGTAACTATGGCTACACCTTC,.,TRBJ1-2,TRBV2,.
CSAPGGEKLFF,TGCAGCGCTCCCGGGGGAGAAAAACTGTTTTTT,.,TRBJ1-4,TRBV29-1,.
CASSRGNIQYF,TGTGCCAGCAGCCGGGGAAACATTCAGTACTTC,.,TRBJ2-4,TRBV7-3,.